Below, 7 T cell receptor beta chains from the same sample are listed, as sequenced in a study of early T cells in non-severe SARS-CoV-2 infection. TCRdb ran MiXCR on the 5' RACE reads and lists one entry per CDR3 protein. The table has around 33,000 distinct CDR3 sequences, 5% to 6.5% seen once. Sequenced: whole blood. The origin of the receptors is an adult who was a healthcare worker with PCR-confirmed SARS-CoV-2 infection or an uninfected control (not recorded which).

There are a few counts of this clonotype. The chain couples TRBV6-1 to TRBJ2-7; 7 bases line up with TRBD2. The V gene end was trimmed by 4 bases and the J gene end by 5 bases; junction bases not matched to a gene: 2. CDR1 and CDR2 from the germline V gene are MNHNS and SASEGT. This CDR3 has 12 amino acids. The CDR3 DNA follows: TGTGCCAGCAGTGCGGCGGGGGACGAGCAGTACTTC. It codes for CASSAAGDEQYF.

This clonotype has ten or more counts. This rearrangement joins TRBV21-1 to TRBJ2-7; the DNA was not used to check the table's D call, TRBD1. TRBV21-1 is marked as a pseudogene. The CDR3 contains 15 residues. The chain's CDR3 is CASSKAPQGTYEQYF. For the CDR3, the DNA is TGTGCCAGCAGCAAAGCGCCCCAGGGGACCTACGAGCAGTACTTC.

The chain employs TRBV18 and TRBJ2-5, with D possibly matching TRBD1 (6 bases). Germline CDR1 and CDR2: KGHSH and LQKENI. Trimming cost V 4 bases and J 0 bases, with 9 bases left between them. This CDR3 contains 14 residues. CDR3 loop: CASSLGQNQETQYF. Here the CDR3 DNA reads TGTGCCAGCTCACTAGGACAGAACCAAGAGACCCAGTACTTC.

This clonotype occurred many times. The CDR3: CAWSVQGLGYEQYF. DNA of the CDR3: TGTGCCTGGAGTGTACAAGGACTGGGCTACGAGCAGTACTTC. This chain connects TRBV30 to TRBJ2-7; D is possibly TRBD2 (5 bases). Trimming stripped 0 bases from V and 3 bases from J, with 12 bases between. Germline assignment: CDR1 GTSNPN and CDR2 SVGIG (reference sequence). This CDR3 has 14 amino acids. The variable domain in full, with the rest retrieved from reference TRBV30 and TRBJ2-7, is SQTIHQWPATLVQPVGSPLSLECTVEGTSNPNLYWYRQAAGRGLQLLFYSVGIGQISSEVPQNLSASRPQDRQFILSSKKLLLSDSGFYLCAWSVQGLGYEQYFGPGTRLTVT.

In this sample, this clonotype turned up many times. The chain links TRBV5-1 to TRBJ2-3; D uncertain. The germline V gene encodes CDR1 SGHRS and CDR2 YFSETQ. The CDR3 totals 13 residues. V lost 0 bases, J lost 6 bases, and 8 bases lay in between. The CDR3: CASSLAAPDTQYF. Here the CDR3 DNA reads TGCGCCAGCAGCTTGGCCGCTCCGGATACGCAGTATTTT.

This clonotype has a handful of counts. The CDR3 spells CASSFSGTDTQYF. The DNA for the CDR3 is TGTGCCAGCAGTTTTTCCGGCACAGATACGCAGTATTTT. V and J are TRBV12-3 or TRBV12-4 and TRBJ2-3; D uncertain. V was trimmed by 3 bases and J by 1 base, leaving 5 bases between them. This CDR3 is 13 amino acids long.

In its sample, this clonotype was seen many times. The DNA of the CDR3 is TGTGCCAGCTCACCATTACAGGTCAATAATTCACCCCTCCACTTT. Protein product: CASSPLQVNNSPLHF. The rearrangement links TRBV18 to TRBJ1-6; perhaps TRBD1 as D (5 bases). Germline V gene lookup returns CDR1 KGHSH and CDR2 LQKENI. V shed 2 bases and J shed 5 bases, with 10 bases lying between them. This CDR3 contains 15 residues.